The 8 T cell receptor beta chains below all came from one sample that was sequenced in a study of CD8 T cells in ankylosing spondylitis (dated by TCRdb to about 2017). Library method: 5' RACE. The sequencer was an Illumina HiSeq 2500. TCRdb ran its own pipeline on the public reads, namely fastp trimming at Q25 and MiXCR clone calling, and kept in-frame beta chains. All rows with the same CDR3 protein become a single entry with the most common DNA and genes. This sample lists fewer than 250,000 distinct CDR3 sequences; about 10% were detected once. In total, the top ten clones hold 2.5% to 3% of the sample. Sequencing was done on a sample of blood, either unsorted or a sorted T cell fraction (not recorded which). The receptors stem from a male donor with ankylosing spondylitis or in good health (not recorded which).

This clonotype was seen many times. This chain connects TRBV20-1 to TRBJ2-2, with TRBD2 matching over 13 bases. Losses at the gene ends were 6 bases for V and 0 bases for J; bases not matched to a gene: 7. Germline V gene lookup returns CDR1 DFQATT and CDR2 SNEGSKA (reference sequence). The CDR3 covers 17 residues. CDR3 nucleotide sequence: TGCAGTGCCCCGGGACTAGCGGGGATGGCGAACACCGGGGAGCTGTTTTTT. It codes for CSAPGLAGMANTGELFF.

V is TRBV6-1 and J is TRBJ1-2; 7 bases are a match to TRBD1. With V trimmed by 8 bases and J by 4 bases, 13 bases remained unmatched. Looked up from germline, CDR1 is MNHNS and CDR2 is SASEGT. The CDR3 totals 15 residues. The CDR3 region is CASLPGGGPSYGYTF. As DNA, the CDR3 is TGTGCCAGCTTACCAGGAGGGGGCCCTTCCTATGGCTACACCTTC.

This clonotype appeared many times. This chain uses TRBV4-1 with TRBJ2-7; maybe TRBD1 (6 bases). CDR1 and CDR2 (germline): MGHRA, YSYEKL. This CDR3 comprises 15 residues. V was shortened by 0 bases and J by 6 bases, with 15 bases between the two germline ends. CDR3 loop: CASSQDGLGTPEQYF. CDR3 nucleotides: TGCGCCAGCAGCCAAGATGGTTTGGGGACACCCGAGCAGTACTTC.

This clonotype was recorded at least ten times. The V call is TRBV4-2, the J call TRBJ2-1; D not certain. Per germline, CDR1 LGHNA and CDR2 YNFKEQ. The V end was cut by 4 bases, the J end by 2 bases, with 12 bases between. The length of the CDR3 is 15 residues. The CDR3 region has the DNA TGTGCCAGCAGCCCCACCGACGGCACCTACAATGAGCAGTTCTTC. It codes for CASSPTDGTYNEQFF.

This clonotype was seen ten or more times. DNA for the CDR3: TGCAGCGTTGTGGGGGTAGGAGGTCCCACCTACGAGCAGTACTTC. Amino acids: CSVVGVGGPTYEQYF. The chain uses TRBV29-1 and TRBJ2-7, with D possibly called TRBD1 or TRBD2 (5 bases each). The CDR3 length is 15 residues. The germline V and J ends were trimmed by 4 bases and 2 bases, with 18 bases remaining between them. Germline V gives CDR1 SQVTM, CDR2 ANQGSEA.

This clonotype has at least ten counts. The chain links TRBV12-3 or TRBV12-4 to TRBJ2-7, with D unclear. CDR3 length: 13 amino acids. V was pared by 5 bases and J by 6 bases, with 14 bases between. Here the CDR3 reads CASSRLEGREQYF. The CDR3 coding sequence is TGTGCCAGCAGTAGACTGGAAGGCCGCGAGCAGTACTTC.

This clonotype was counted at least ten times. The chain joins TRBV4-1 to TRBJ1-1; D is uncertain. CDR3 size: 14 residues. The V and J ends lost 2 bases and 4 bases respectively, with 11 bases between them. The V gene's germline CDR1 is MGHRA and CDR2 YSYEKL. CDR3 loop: CASSQPRDGTEAFF. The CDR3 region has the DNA TGCGCCAGCAGCCAACCACGGGATGGCACTGAAGCTTTCTTT.

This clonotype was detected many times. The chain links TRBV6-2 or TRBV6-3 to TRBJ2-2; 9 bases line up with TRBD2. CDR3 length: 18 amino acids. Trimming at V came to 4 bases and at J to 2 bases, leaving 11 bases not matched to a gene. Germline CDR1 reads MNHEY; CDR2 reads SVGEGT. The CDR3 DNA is TGTGCCAGCAGTTCACCTAGCGGGATACCCTTAAACACCGGGGAGCTGTTTTTT. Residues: CASSSPSGIPLNTGELFF.